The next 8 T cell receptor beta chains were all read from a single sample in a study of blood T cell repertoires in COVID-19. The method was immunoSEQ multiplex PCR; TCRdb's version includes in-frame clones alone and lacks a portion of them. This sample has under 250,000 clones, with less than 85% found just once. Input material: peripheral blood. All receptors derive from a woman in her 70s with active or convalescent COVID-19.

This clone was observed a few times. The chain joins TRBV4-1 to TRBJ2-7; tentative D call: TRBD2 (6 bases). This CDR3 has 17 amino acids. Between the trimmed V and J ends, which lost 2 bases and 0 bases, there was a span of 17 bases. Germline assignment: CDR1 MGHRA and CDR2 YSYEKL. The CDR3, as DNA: TGCGCCAGCAGCCAAAACGTGCCGGGACTTTACTCCTACGAGCAGTACTTC. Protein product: CASSQNVPGLYSYEQYF.

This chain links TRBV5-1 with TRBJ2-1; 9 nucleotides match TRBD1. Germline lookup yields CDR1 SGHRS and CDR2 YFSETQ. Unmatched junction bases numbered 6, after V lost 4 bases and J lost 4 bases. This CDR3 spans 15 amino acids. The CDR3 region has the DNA TGCGCCAGCAGCCTCTCCGGGACAGGGTACAATGAGCAGTTCTTC. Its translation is CASSLSGTGYNEQFF.

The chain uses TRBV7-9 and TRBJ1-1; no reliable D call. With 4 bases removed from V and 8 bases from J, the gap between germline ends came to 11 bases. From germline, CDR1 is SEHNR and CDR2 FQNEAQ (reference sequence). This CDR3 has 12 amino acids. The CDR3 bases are TGTGCCAGCAGCTCACCAGGACTGGAAGCTTTCTTT. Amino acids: CASSSPGLEAFF.

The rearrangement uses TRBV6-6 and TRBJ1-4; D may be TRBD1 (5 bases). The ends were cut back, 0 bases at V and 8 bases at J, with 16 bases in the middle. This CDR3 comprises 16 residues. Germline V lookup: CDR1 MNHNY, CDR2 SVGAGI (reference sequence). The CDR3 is CASSYSGVAVGEKLFF. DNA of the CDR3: TGTGCCAGCAGTTACTCAGGGGTCGCCGTAGGGGAAAAACTGTTTTTT.

CDR3: CASSTRDPGAGEQFF. CDR3 bases: TGTGCCAGCAGCACCCGGGACCCCGGCGCGGGGGAGCAGTTCTTC. The rearrangement links TRBV4-2 to TRBJ2-1; tentatively, D is TRBD2 (6 bases). V shed 5 bases and J shed 10 bases, with 21 bases lying between them. The germline CDR1 and CDR2 sequences are LGHNA and YNFKEQ. This CDR3 is 15 amino acids long.

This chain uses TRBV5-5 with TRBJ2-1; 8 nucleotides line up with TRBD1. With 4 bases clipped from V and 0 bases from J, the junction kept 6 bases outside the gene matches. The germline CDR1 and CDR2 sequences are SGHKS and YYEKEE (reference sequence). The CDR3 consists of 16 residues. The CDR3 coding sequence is TGTGCCAGCAGCCAGACAGGGGTTGGCTCCTACAATGAGCAGTTCTTC. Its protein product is CASSQTGVGSYNEQFF. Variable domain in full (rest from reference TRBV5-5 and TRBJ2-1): DAGVTQSPTHLIKTRGQQVTLRCSPISGHKSVSWYQQVLGQGPQFIFQYYEKEERGRGNFPDRFSARQFPNYSSELNVNALLLGDSALYLCASSQTGVGSYNEQFFGPGTRLTVL.

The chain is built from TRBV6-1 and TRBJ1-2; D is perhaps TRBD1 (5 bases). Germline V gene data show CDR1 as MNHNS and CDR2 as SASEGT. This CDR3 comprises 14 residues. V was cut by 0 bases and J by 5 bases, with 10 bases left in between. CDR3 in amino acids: CASSEAGLSYGYTF. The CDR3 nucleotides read TGTGCCAGCAGTGAAGCGGGACTAAGTTATGGCTACACCTTC.

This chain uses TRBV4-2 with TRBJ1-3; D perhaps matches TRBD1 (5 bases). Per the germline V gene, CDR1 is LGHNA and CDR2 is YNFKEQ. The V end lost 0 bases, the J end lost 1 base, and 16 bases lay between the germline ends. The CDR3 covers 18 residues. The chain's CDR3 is CASSQDPQGMRSGNTIYF. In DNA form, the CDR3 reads TGTGCCAGCAGCCAAGATCCCCAGGGTATGAGGTCTGGAAACACCATATATTTT.